This T cell receptor (beta chain) is drawn from a study of a mutant IDH1 vaccine in newly diagnosed glioma. Sample time point: week 35, safety follow-up. The content of each vaccine dose was 300 ug of mutant IDH1 20-mer peptide, and topical imiquimod accompanied it. The germline gives CDR1 MGHRA, CDR2 YSYEKL. The CDR3 totals 13 residues. With V trimmed by 4 bases and J by 4 bases, 1 base remained unmatched. Study outcomes and limitations: Among patients, around 93% showed immune responses induced by the vaccine.

Only in-frame clones appear in the TCRdb table, and some are missing; sequencing was by immunoSEQ multiplex PCR. The table lists roughly 26,000 clones, roughly 85% of them singletons. This clone has only a few counts. Its antigen is currently unknown. This receptor was identified in a man younger than 45 with glioma. Sequenced material: PBMCs, taken from a glioma patient whose treatment included an IDH1 peptide vaccine. V and J are TRBV4-1 and TRBJ1-5; 7 bases line up with TRBD1. The CDR3 DNA sequence: TGCGCCAGCAGCCGACAGGGAAATCAGCCCCAGCATTTT. Protein sequence: CASSRQGNQPQHF.